Listed here are 15 T cell receptor beta chains from one sample, sequenced in a study of blood T cell repertoires in COVID-19. Clones were sequenced by immunoSEQ multiplex PCR, and TCRdb holds only the in-frame ones, with some missing. The repertoire holds about 360,000 clones, with 70% to 90% as singletons. Sequenced sample: PBMCs or T cells enriched from blood (not recorded which). The receptor set was obtained from a man in his forties in a cohort exposed to, infected with or recovered from COVID-19 (not recorded which).

CDR3 coding DNA: TGTGCCAGCAGCTCCGATCAGGGGTTGGAAGAGACCCAGTACTTC. It codes for CASSSDQGLEETQYF. The genes are TRBV7-3 and TRBJ2-5; tentative D call: TRBD1 (6 bases). This CDR3 has 15 residues. Trimming pared 4 bases from V and 3 bases from J, leaving 15 bases between. Germline CDR1 reads SGHTA; CDR2 reads FQGTGA. The variable domain in full, completed from reference TRBV7-3 and TRBJ2-5, reads GAGVSQTPSNKVTEKGKYVELRCDPISGHTALYWYRQSLGQGPEFLIYFQGTGAADDSGLPNDRFFAVRPEGSVSTLKIQRTERGDSAVYLCASSSDQGLEETQYFGPGTRLLVL.

This chain connects TRBV28 to TRBJ2-1; a weak D match, TRBD1 (5 bases). Per the germline V gene, CDR1 is MDHEN and CDR2 is SYDVKM. With 6 bases removed from V and 4 bases from J, the gap between germline ends came to 16 bases. The CDR3 covers 15 residues. CDR3 coding DNA: TGTGCCAGCAGCGCTTGGGGCGAAGAATACAATGAGCAGTTCTTC. It specifies CASSAWGEEYNEQFF.

The chain links TRBV27 to TRBJ2-1; 7 bases match TRBD1. With 6 bases clipped from V and 9 bases from J, the junction kept 11 bases outside the gene matches. The CDR3 sequence is 14 residues long. The germline V gene encodes CDR1 MNHEY and CDR2 SMNVEV (reference sequence). The CDR3, as DNA: TGTGCCAGCAGATATGGACAGGTTTCAGGTGAGCAGTTCTTC. Amino acids: CASRYGQVSGEQFF.

The chain joins TRBV24-1 to TRBJ2-1; 7 bases are shared with TRBD2. The CDR3 consists of 18 residues. CDR1 and CDR2 from the germline V gene are KGHDR and SFDVKD. V trimming: 2 bases; J trimming: 1 base; junction bases outside the gene matches: 10. The CDR3, as DNA: TGTGCCACCAGTGATTCCCTTACTAGCGAAAATTCCTACAATGAGCAGTTCTTC. Its translation is CATSDSLTSENSYNEQFF.

The rearrangement links TRBV28 to TRBJ1-3; 7 bases are a match to TRBD1. The CDR3 is made up of 16 amino acids. Germline lookup yields CDR1 MDHEN and CDR2 SYDVKM. V trimming: 5 bases; J trimming: 3 bases; junction bases outside the gene matches: 10. CDR3 coding DNA: TGTGCCAGCAGTACGCCACAGGGGATCAATGGAAACACCATATATTTT. It is translated as CASSTPQGINGNTIYF.

V and J are TRBV7-2 and TRBJ1-1; D possibly corresponds to TRBD1 (6 bases). The V end lost 0 bases, the J end lost 4 bases, and 9 bases lay between the germline ends. This CDR3 is 14 amino acids long. Germline-derived CDR1 and CDR2 are SGHTA and FQGNSA. In DNA form, the CDR3 reads TGTGCCAGCAGCTTAGCGGCGGGGGCCACTGAAGCTTTCTTT. It codes for CASSLAAGATEAFF. Looking up the rest from reference TRBV7-2 and TRBJ1-1 gives the full variable domain: GAGVSQSPSNKVTEKGKDVELRCDPISGHTALYWYRQSLGQGLEFLIYFQGNSAPDKSGLPSDRFSAERTGGSVSTLTIQRTQQEDSAVYLCASSLAAGATEAFFGQGTRLTVV.

The chain combines TRBV7-9 with TRBJ2-5; 8 nucleotides line up with TRBD1. This CDR3 has 14 residues. V shed 5 bases and J 1 base; nucleotides not matched to a gene: 3. CDR1 and CDR2 from the germline V gene are SEHNR and FQNEAQ (reference sequence). CDR3 sequence reads: CASSVQGAQETQYF. The CDR3 DNA reads TGTGCCAGCAGCGTCCAGGGGGCCCAAGAGACCCAGTACTTC.

This sequence joins TRBV6-5 and TRBJ2-7; 9 nucleotides agree with TRBD1. V lost 2 bases to trimming and J lost 0 bases; unmatched junction nucleotides: 2. Germline-derived CDR1 and CDR2 are MNHEY and SVGAGI. The CDR3 sequence is 15 residues long. The CDR3 reads CASSYDRGSSYEQYF. The CDR3 DNA reads TGTGCCAGCAGTTACGACAGGGGGAGCTCCTACGAGCAGTACTTC.

The rearrangement joins TRBV7-2 to TRBJ2-7; D is ambiguous. Looked up from germline, CDR1 is SGHTA and CDR2 is FQGNSA. The CDR3 runs to 13 residues. The V gene lost 2 bases and the J gene lost 3 bases, with 8 bases spanning the gap. In DNA, the CDR3 is TGTGCCAGCAGCTTATCGGCTAGCTACGAGCAGTACTTC. Encoded protein: CASSLSASYEQYF.

This chain connects TRBV5-4 to TRBJ2-1; TRBD1 is a possible D gene (6 bases). Deletions cut 3 bases from V and 6 bases from J, with 16 bases between. This CDR3 is built from 15 residues. Germline CDR1 and CDR2: SGHNT and YYREEE (reference sequence). In nucleotides, the CDR3 is TGTGCCAGCAGCTGGATACAGGGATCTCTCAATGAGCAGTTCTTC. Protein product: CASSWIQGSLNEQFF.

The CDR3 loop reads CASSQIPGLAGRNEQFF. The CDR3 DNA is TGTGCCAGCAGCCAGATACCGGGACTAGCGGGCCGCAATGAGCAGTTCTTC. This chain uses TRBV3-1 (or the pseudogene TRBV3-2) with TRBJ2-1, with TRBD2 identical over 12 bases. This CDR3 is built from 17 residues. Germline values: CDR1 LGHDT, CDR2 YNNKEL (reference sequence). The trim removed 3 bases at V and 6 bases at J, leaving 9 bases unmatched.

The chain couples TRBV3-1 (or the pseudogene TRBV3-2) to TRBJ1-6, with D perhaps matching TRBD1 (5 bases). This CDR3 contains 15 residues. V shed 0 bases and J shed 10 bases, with 13 bases lying between them. Germline V gives CDR1 LGHDT, CDR2 YNNKEL (reference sequence). The CDR3 bases are TGTGCCAGCAGCCAAGATTGGCGGGGGAACTCACCCCTCCACTTT. Translation: CASSQDWRGNSPLHF.

This chain joins TRBV11-3 and TRBJ2-7; the D gene is possibly TRBD1 (6 bases). The V gene's germline CDR1 is SGHNT and CDR2 YENEEA. This CDR3 has 15 amino acids. Trimming took 3 bases from V and 3 from J, leaving 15 bases between them. CDR3 in amino acids: CASSLAGDARYEQYF. CDR3 sequence (DNA): TGTGCCAGCAGCTTGGCAGGGGACGCCCGCTACGAGCAGTACTTC.

This clone has more than one count but fewer than ten. The V and J genes are TRBV15 and TRBJ1-2; the D gene is possibly TRBD1 (6 bases). Germline-derived CDR1 and CDR2 are LNHNV and YYDKDF (reference sequence). V was shortened by 0 bases and J by 4 bases, with 12 bases between the two germline ends. This CDR3 region has 15 residues. The CDR3 reads CATSRDGQPFYGYTF. CDR3 bases: TGTGCCACCAGCAGAGACGGACAGCCTTTCTATGGCTACACCTTC.

This chain links TRBV5-1 with TRBJ2-2; TRBD1 might be the D (6 bases). Germline assignment: CDR1 SGHRS and CDR2 YFSETQ. The V end lost 4 bases, the J end lost 0 bases, and 10 bases lay between the germline ends. The length of the CDR3 is 15 residues. CDR3 DNA sequence: TGCGCCAGCAGCACAGGGTCGCCGAACACCGGGGAGCTGTTTTTT. Amino acid sequence: CASSTGSPNTGELFF.